The 6 T cell receptor beta chains below were found in one sample sequenced in a study of long-term antiretroviral therapy in people with HIV (dated by TCRdb to the early 2020s). The immunoSEQ hsTCRB v3.0 assay was used at survey level resolution to sequence the TRB variable region. The immuneACCESS repertoire file appears here via TCRdb, limited to in-frame rearrangements. These files lack a portion of the clones; in checked studies, under half of the deficit traces to unresolved V genes, and the cause of the others is not known. This sample gives some 25,000 clones in total; roughly 88% of them show up just once. The leading ten clones occupy 4.5% to 6% of the sample. The source material was unsorted PBMCs, sampled about 4.5 years after starting antiretroviral therapy. These receptors were taken from a man aged 30 to 39 with HIV.

This rearrangement joins TRBV6-4 to TRBJ2-3, with D maybe TRBD2 (5 bases). Germline loops: CDR1 MRHNA, CDR2 SNTAGT. This CDR3 is 14 amino acids long. Trimming removed 4 bases from V and 6 bases from J, with 14 bases in between. CDR3 bases: TGTGCCAGCAGTGCTGAGGGAGAGATGGATACGCAGTATTTT. Amino acid sequence: CASSAEGEMDTQYF.

The chain links TRBV5-3 to TRBJ1-5; TRBD1 matches at 7 bases. TRBV5-3 is labeled an ORF, and its function is uncertain. This CDR3 region has 16 residues. Trimming took 4 bases from V and 0 from J; bases not matched to a gene: 7. The CDR3 nucleotides are TGTGCCAGAAGCGGACAGGAGCCCAATAGCAATCAGCCCCAGCATTTT. Its protein product is CARSGQEPNSNQPQHF.

The V call is TRBV4-1, the J call TRBJ1-5; 7 nucleotides match TRBD1. Germline V lookup: CDR1 MGHRA, CDR2 YSYEKL. V lost 1 base to trimming and J lost 5 bases; unmatched junction nucleotides: 2. This CDR3 is built from 14 residues. The CDR3 protein is CASSQGDSYQPQHF. CDR3 DNA sequence: TGCGCCAGCAGCCAAGGGGACAGCTATCAGCCCCAGCATTTT.

The CDR3 sequence is CASSSGTPEAGELFF. In nucleotides, the CDR3 is TGTGCCAGCAGCTCCGGGACTCCCGAAGCCGGGGAGCTGTTTTTT. The rearrangement uses TRBV5-4 and TRBJ2-2, with TRBD2 as a possible D gene (6 bases). The CDR3 spans 15 residues. Germline CDR1 is SGHNT and CDR2 is YYREEE (reference sequence). Trimming left V 3 bases short and J 6 bases short, with 15 bases between.

This clone was picked up a small number of times. The gene calls are TRBV2 and TRBJ2-7, with TRBD2 identical over 7 bases. The CDR3 length is 12 residues. CDR1 is SNHLY and CDR2 is FYNNEI in the germline V gene. J was trimmed by 5 bases and V by 4 bases; bases with no gene match: 2. CDR3 nucleotides: TGTGCCAGCAGTGTTGGGGGGGACGAGCAGTACTTC. Translation gives CASSVGGDEQYF.

The chain is built from TRBV10-3 and TRBJ2-3, with no clear D. Germline V CDR1 and CDR2: ENHRY, SYGVKD. The CDR3 spans 11 residues. Trimming pared 4 bases from V and 10 bases from J, leaving 9 bases between. CDR3 residues: CAISGTGAQYF. CDR3 coding DNA: TGTGCCATCAGTGGAACTGGGGCGCAGTATTTT.